This is a list of T cell receptor beta chains from one sample in a study of tumor-infiltrating lymphocytes in primary liver carcinoma. Each CDR3 protein gets one entry after TCRdb re-called the multiplex PCR reads with MiXCR. The repertoire holds approximately 60,000 distinct CDR3 sequences, with about two thirds as singletons. Sequencing was carried out using liver tumor tissue from sampling region 2. The receptors derive from a man aged 40-55 years with primary liver carcinoma and hepatitis B virus infection. Both conserved end residues are part of each CDR3. The D gene is left open where the match is weak. Size is omitted from some rows. Given values are once, few, many or a class for expanded clones.

-	-	TRBV20-1	TRBJ1-1	TGCAGTGCAACCACGACAGATCTTCCTACTGAAGCTTTCTTT	CSATTTDLPTEAFF
-	-	TRBV11-2	TRBJ1-4	TGTGCCAGCAGCAAGACTACAGGTGGAACAAATGATAAACTATTTTTT	CASSKTTGGTNDKLFF
-	TRBD2	TRBV11-1	TRBJ2-5	TGTTCCAGCAGCTTCTTCTCCGGGACTAGCGAGGCCCAGTACTTC	CSSSFFSGTSEAQYF
medium-sized	-	TRBV11-1	TRBJ2-2	TGTGCCAGCAGCTTAGTACGTTTCGGGGAGCTGTTTTTT	CASSLVRFGELFF
-	TRBD1	TRBV2	TRBJ2-5	TGTGCCAGCAGGAGGACAGGGCCGACCCAGTACTTC	CASRRTGPTQYF
-	-	TRBV29-1	TRBJ2-2	TGTAGAGGTTCCCAGGGGTCCGGGGAGCTGTTTTTT	CRGSQGSGELFF
-	TRBD2	TRBV28	TRBJ2-4	TGTGCCGGCAGTTTAAACAAAGGACTAGCGGGACGCGCGGCCAAAAACATTCAGTACTTC	CAGSLNKGLAGRAAKNIQYF
once	-	TRBV11-2	TRBJ2-7	TGTGCCAGCACCCACGGGACTCCAGAGCAGCAGTACTTC	CASTHGTPEQQYF
-	-	TRBV11-2	TRBJ2-5	TGTGCCAGCAGTCGTTGGATTGGTCCCGTGGAGACCCAGTACTTC	CASSRWIGPVETQYF
-	TRBD1	TRBV4-1	TRBJ2-2	TGCGCCAGCAGCCCCCAAACAGGGGTCCTAAACACCGGGGAGCTGTTTTTT	CASSPQTGVLNTGELFF
medium-sized	-	TRBV29-1	TRBJ1-5	TGCAGCGTTGGACAGGGCAATCAGCCCCAGCATTTT	CSVGQGNQPQHF
-	TRBD1	TRBV29-1	TRBJ1-2	TGCAGCGTTGAAGGGGACAGTGGGAACTATGGCTACACCTTC	CSVEGDSGNYGYTF
-	-	TRBV19	TRBJ2-2	TGTGCCAATAGTATTCCCAACACCGGGGAGCTGTTTTTT	CANSIPNTGELFF
-	-	TRBV7-9	TRBJ2-6	TGTGCCAGCCAGGGTAATTCGCCTGGGGCCAACGTCCTGACTTTC	CASQGNSPGANVLTF
-	-	TRBV11-2	TRBJ1-1	TGTGCCAGCAGCTTAGCTACCTGGACAGAAGCTTTCTTT	CASSLATWTEAFF
many	-	TRBV7-9	TRBJ2-3	TGTGCAACCCTACCAAACGCCTACACAGATACGCAGTATTTT	CATLPNAYTDTQYF
-	-	TRBV12-3/TRBV12-4	TRBJ2-2	TGTGCTAGCAGTCATACTGGCGGGGTTTACACCGGGGAGCTGTTTTTT	CASSHTGGVYTGELFF
-	-	TRBV18	TRBJ1-4	TGTGCCAGCTCACCAGGACGTACGTCGACTAGCGAAAAACTGTTTTTT	CASSPGRTSTSEKLFF
-	-	TRBV11-3	TRBJ2-1	TGTACCAGCAGCTTAGTGGTCAGTAACAATGAGCAGTTCTTC	CTSSLVVSNNEQFF
-	-	TRBV28	TRBJ2-2	TGTGCCAGCAGACCGGGGAACACCGGGGAGATGTTTTTT	CASRPGNTGEMFF
many	-	TRBV29-1	TRBJ2-1	TGCAGCGCGGTGAGGGGGAACAATGAGCAGTTCTTC	CSAVRGNNEQFF
-	TRBD1	TRBV5-1	TRBJ1-2	TGCGCCAGCAGCTCCTACGCGGGACAGGGGGGCGGCTACACCTTC	CASSSYAGQGGGYTF
-	-	TRBV6-5	TRBJ2-3	TGTGCCTGCACGAGGGACCGAGATACGCAGTATTTT	CACTRDRDTQYF